The 21 T cell receptor beta chains below all came from one sample that was sequenced in a study of blood T cells in healthy people across ages. It was with a sample-barcoded 5' primer and a J-beta primer mix that a second PCR of roughly 7 to 11 cycles was run. TCRdb fed the 5' RACE reads into MiXCR, producing one record per CDR3 protein. The table shows 800,000 to 900,000 distinct CDR3 sequences, with about 62% occurring only once. Material: blood. Receptor source: a man aged 25 to 40 in good health.

V is TRBV4-2 and J is TRBJ1-3; D is uncertain. The CDR3 covers 15 residues. Trimming cost V 0 bases and J 1 base, with 7 bases left between them. Germline lookup yields CDR1 LGHNA and CDR2 YNFKEQ. CDR3 in amino acids: CASSQDRSSGNTIYF. The CDR3 coding sequence is TGTGCCAGCAGCCAAGACAGGTCTTCTGGAAACACCATATATTTT.

This clonotype was observed a single time. The V gene is TRBV28, the J gene TRBJ2-4; the D gene is possibly TRBD1 (5 bases). Judging by the DNA end, TRBJ2-7 fits better; the J call may be wrong. This CDR3 has 13 amino acids. Germline CDR1 MDHEN, CDR2 SYDVKM. CDR3 amino acids: CASRDSQTYEQYF. The CDR3 coding sequence is TGTGCCAGCAGAGACAGTCAGACCTACGAGCAGTACTTC.

This rearrangement joins TRBV5-4 to TRBJ2-7, with 9 bases aligning to TRBD1. CDR3 length equals 15 residues. Germline CDR1 reads SGHNT; CDR2 reads YYREEE (reference sequence). After removal of 4 bases from V and 3 bases from J, the junction contained 8 bases not matched to a gene. Here the CDR3 reads CASSPGGTGYYEQYF. In DNA form, the CDR3 reads TGTGCCAGCAGCCCGGGTGGGACAGGGTACTACGAGCAGTACTTC. The variable domain in full, completed from reference TRBV5-4 and TRBJ2-7, reads ETGVTQSPTHLIKTRGQQVTLRCSSQSGHNTVSWYQQALGQGPQFIFQYYREEENGRGNFPPRFSGLQFPNYSSELNVNALELDDSALYLCASSPGGTGYYEQYFGPGTRLTVT.

The CDR3: CASSVGFASNQPQHF. CDR3 bases: TGTGCCAGCAGCGTAGGGTTTGCCTCCAATCAGCCCCAGCATTTT. J is TRBJ1-5 and V is TRBV9; D gene uncertain. The CDR3 loop spans 15 amino acids. V was pared by 0 bases and J by 3 bases, with 10 bases between. Germline CDR1 SGDLS, CDR2 YYNGEE.

This clonotype has only a few counts. The chain is built from TRBV9 and TRBJ1-5, with D possibly TRBD1 on 6 matching bases. Germline assignment: CDR1 SGDLS and CDR2 YYNGEE. The CDR3 sequence is 15 residues long. Trimming removed 4 bases at V and 4 bases at J, with 15 bases between. The CDR3 loop reads CASSPHAGANQPQHF. Here the CDR3 DNA reads TGTGCCAGCAGCCCCCATGCGGGGGCAAATCAGCCCCAGCATTTT.

This clonotype was detected a few times. The chain recombines TRBV6-6 with TRBJ2-5; D unclear. From germline, CDR1 is MNHNY and CDR2 SVGAGI (reference sequence). Trimming took off 6 bases at V and 1 base at J, with 9 bases between the two ends. This CDR3 is 13 amino acids long. The CDR3 DNA reads TGTGCCAGCAGCCGAGTATTCCAAGAGACCCAGTACTTC. Its translation is CASSRVFQETQYF.

V gene TRBV25-1 combines with J gene TRBJ1-4, with D hard to call. The CDR3 runs to 19 residues. Trimming left V 3 bases short and J 0 bases short, with 20 bases between. Per germline, CDR1 MGHDK and CDR2 SYGVNS. CDR3 sequence: CASSDSIEGLVATNEKLFF. Here the CDR3 DNA reads TGTGCCAGCAGTGACTCTATAGAGGGTCTAGTTGCAACTAATGAAAAACTGTTTTTT.

The chain combines TRBV28 with TRBJ2-4; D is unclear. The DNA end is more similar to TRBJ2-7, so the J call may be wrong. In germline, CDR1 is MDHEN, CDR2 SYDVKM. The CDR3 totals 13 residues. DNA for the CDR3: TGTGCCAGCAGCCTCCTTAACAGCTACGAGCAGTACTTC. Translation gives CASSLLNSYEQYF.

This rearrangement joins TRBV9 to TRBJ2-4; D is possibly TRBD1 (6 bases). CDR3 length: 16 residues. The V gene lost 4 bases and the J gene lost 2 bases, with 16 bases spanning the gap. Per the germline V gene, CDR1 is SGDLS and CDR2 is YYNGEE. CDR3 DNA sequence: TGTGCCAGCAGCCCTACTACAGGGTCAACCAAAAACATTCAGTACTTC. It translates to CASSPTTGSTKNIQYF.

This clonotype is a singleton in its sample. This chain connects TRBV7-2 to TRBJ2-3; TRBD1 matches 7 bases. V gave up 5 bases and J gave up 2 bases; unmatched junction bases: 7. This CDR3 contains 15 residues. From germline, CDR1 is SGHTA and CDR2 FQGNSA. CDR3 in DNA: TGTGCCAGCAGCACCGGGACAGCGATCACAGATACGCAGTATTTT. It codes for CASSTGTAITDTQYF.

The CDR3 protein is CASSLWLEWGANEQFF. The CDR3 DNA sequence: TGTGCCAGCAGCCTTTGGCTCGAGTGGGGGGCCAATGAGCAGTTCTTC. The gene calls are TRBV14 and TRBJ2-1, with D perhaps assigned TRBD1 or TRBD2 (6 bases each). The germline CDR1 and CDR2 sequences are SGHDN and FVKESK. Trimming removed 4 bases at V and 6 bases at J, with 19 bases between. The CDR3 length is 16 residues.

The chain joins TRBV7-3 to TRBJ2-5; weak D call: TRBD1 (5 bases). Per the germline V gene, CDR1 is SGHTA and CDR2 is FQGTGA. V shed 5 bases and J shed 11 bases, with 18 bases lying between them. The CDR3 totals 13 residues. In nucleotides, the CDR3 is TGTGCCAGCAGCATCAGAAGGGGAAATGAGCAGTACTTC. Protein sequence: CASSIRRGNEQYF.

The J gene is TRBJ1-1, the V gene TRBV30; D uncertain. Trimming removed 2 bases from V and 11 bases from J, with 15 bases in between. The germline V gene has CDR1 GTSNPN and CDR2 SVGIG (reference sequence). The CDR3 covers 12 residues. The CDR3 coding sequence is TGTGCCTGGAGTCGATTGACCCCGGGGGCTTTCTTT. Translation gives CAWSRLTPGAFF. The full variable domain, rest sourced from reference TRBV30 and TRBJ1-1, is SQTIHQWPATLVQPVGSPLSLECTVEGTSNPNLYWYRQAAGRGLQLLFYSVGIGQISSEVPQNLSASRPQDRQFILSSKKLLLSDSGFYLCAWSRLTPGAFFGQGTRLTVV.

In its sample, this clonotype was seen once. V and J are TRBV27 and TRBJ2-7, with 10 bases fitting TRBD1. This CDR3 is 14 amino acids long. Per the germline V gene, CDR1 is MNHEY and CDR2 is SMNVEV (reference sequence). Trimming took 6 bases from V and 2 from J; bases not matched to a gene: 4. The CDR3 reads CASRRTGGAYEQYF. CDR3 DNA sequence: TGTGCCAGCAGAAGGACAGGGGGGGCCTACGAGCAGTACTTC.

This sequence joins TRBV4-3 and TRBJ1-6, with D possibly matching TRBD1 (5 bases). The CDR3 has 16 residues. The germline CDR1 and CDR2 sequences are LGHNA and YSLEER. Trimming stripped 0 bases from V and 10 bases from J, with 16 bases between. The CDR3 spells CASSQDTARVKSPLHF. The DNA of the CDR3 is TGCGCCAGCAGCCAAGATACGGCCAGGGTAAAATCACCCCTCCACTTT.

This clonotype was detected a few times. The genes are TRBV28 and TRBJ2-3; no clear D gene. Germline values: CDR1 MDHEN, CDR2 SYDVKM. This CDR3 has 13 residues. V was trimmed by 8 bases and J by 7 bases, leaving 16 bases between them. CDR3 in DNA: TGTGCCAGCGGCCTGGTCCAGCGCCATACGCAGTATTTT. It encodes CASGLVQRHTQYF.

This chain links TRBV4-3 with TRBJ1-1, with no clear D. Germline-derived CDR1 and CDR2 are LGHNA and YSLEER. The CDR3 consists of 13 residues. Trimming removed 0 bases from V and 4 bases from J, with 6 bases in between. The CDR3 DNA reads as TGCGCCAGCAGCCAAGAAGCGGGCACTGAAGCTTTCTTT. It codes for CASSQEAGTEAFF.

This chain links TRBV7-8 with TRBJ2-5; 11 positions agree with TRBD2. There are 18 residues in the CDR3. V shed 5 bases and J 2 bases; nucleotides not matched to a gene: 13. CDR1 is SGHVS, CDR2 FQNEAQ, per germline. The CDR3 loop is CASSRGTLAGVTQETQYF. CDR3 coding DNA: TGTGCCAGCAGCAGGGGGACACTAGCGGGGGTTACACAAGAGACCCAGTACTTC.

This clonotype was found a few times. This chain connects TRBV7-2 to TRBJ1-4, with D perhaps matching TRBD1 (6 bases). V dropped 5 bases and J dropped 0 bases, with 13 bases sitting between them. Germline lookup yields CDR1 SGHTA and CDR2 FQGNSA. CDR3 length: 16 amino acids. The CDR3 DNA follows: TGTGCCAGCAGCATACAGGGCCAGGCAACTAATGAAAAACTGTTTTTT. It specifies CASSIQGQATNEKLFF.

This chain joins TRBV13 and TRBJ2-7; the D call may be TRBD1 or TRBD2 (5 bases each). V gave up 5 bases and J gave up 0 bases, with 14 bases separating them. There are 15 residues in the CDR3. CDR1 PRHDT and CDR2 FYEKMQ come from the germline V gene (reference sequence). The DNA of the CDR3 is TGTGCCAGCAGCAGCCTCCGGGACGCCTCCTACGAGCAGTACTTC. Translated: CASSSLRDASYEQYF. Complete variable domain (other parts from reference TRBV13 and TRBJ2-7): AAGVIQSPRHLIKEKRETATLKCYPIPRHDTVYWYQQGPGQDPQFLISFYEKMQSDKGSIPDRFSAQQFSDYHSELNMSSLELGDSALYFCASSSLRDASYEQYFGPGTRLTVT.

The rearrangement uses TRBV7-2 and TRBJ2-7, with 8 bases that match TRBD1. CDR1 is SGHTA and CDR2 is FQGNSA in the germline V gene. V trimming: 5 bases; J trimming: 7 bases; junction bases outside the gene matches: 7. CDR3 length: 13 residues. The CDR3 sequence is CASSRQGALEQYF. DNA of the CDR3: TGTGCCAGCAGCAGGCAGGGGGCGCTTGAGCAGTACTTC.